The entry below describes one T cell receptor (beta chain). Its antigen is still unknown. For CDR3 and TCR beta VDJ profiling, genomic DNA was the template used. TCRdb itself ran the reads through MiXCR, one entry per CDR3 protein. This table holds tens of thousands of distinct CDR3 sequences, around 42% found once. The source of the sample is a study of CD8+CD57+ T cells in acquired aplastic anemia. Study as a whole: Sorted CD4+ and CD8+ cells yielded DNA averaging approximately 3 ug. Researchers reported that healthy donors averaged about 10 million reads for CD4+ cells. Study results and limitations: Patients and controls had in common 25 to 30 CD8+ CDR3 sequences. Controls did not differ significantly from patients in CD8+ Simpson's diversity.

V lost 5 bases to trimming and J lost 4 bases; unmatched junction nucleotides: 6. Germline V gives CDR1 SGHTA, CDR2 FQGTGA. The CDR3 contains 14 residues. Sequencing was performed on sorted CD4+, CD8+, or CD8+CD57+ T cells (not recorded which) from PBMCs. The sequence was collected from a human donor in good health, serving as a control. The chain joins TRBV7-3 to TRBJ2-5; TRBD2 matches 8 bases. The CDR3 sequence: CASSPGGARETQYF. CDR3 DNA sequence: TGTGCCAGCAGCCCGGGGGGGGCACGAGAGACCCAGTACTTC. Full variable domain (remainder filled in from reference TRBV7-3 and TRBJ2-5): GAGVSQTPSNKVTEKGKYVELRCDPISGHTALYWYRQSLGQGPEFLIYFQGTGAADDSGLPNDRFFAVRPEGSVSTLKIQRTERGDSAVYLCASSPGGARETQYFGPGTRLLVL.